This TCR beta chain was identified during a study of blood T cell repertoires in COVID-19. Study overall: Sample material is recorded as cDNA or gDNA derived from T cells, B-cell-depleted T cells, or PBMCs.

This CDR3 spans 15 amino acids. Per the germline V gene, CDR1 is SEHNR and CDR2 is FQNEAQ (reference sequence). After removal of 3 bases from V and 2 bases from J, the junction contained 5 bases not matched to a gene. Original processing notes: Using reference gene primer amplification, nucleated cell counts were estimated. TCRdb keeps only in-frame clones here, not all; method: immunoSEQ multiplex PCR. V and J calls and clone size are copied from that table; D and trimming were computed from the DNA. This table has 300,000 to 400,000 clones, approximately 86% appearing once. The sequenced sample was peripheral blood. This TCR came from an older woman with COVID-19, enrolled during active disease. The chain carries TRBV7-9 and TRBJ2-3; 7 nucleotides line up with TRBD1. The CDR3 here is CASSFGTDDTDTQYF. For the CDR3, the DNA is TGTGCCAGCAGCTTCGGGACAGACGACACAGATACGCAGTATTTT. Drawing the rest from reference TRBV7-9 and TRBJ2-3, the complete variable domain is DTGVSQNPRHKITKRGQNVTFRCDPISEHNRLYWYRQTLGQGPEFLTYFQNEAQLEKSRLLSDRFSAERPKGSFSTLEIQRTEQGDSAMYLCASSFGTDDTDTQYFGPGTRLTVL.